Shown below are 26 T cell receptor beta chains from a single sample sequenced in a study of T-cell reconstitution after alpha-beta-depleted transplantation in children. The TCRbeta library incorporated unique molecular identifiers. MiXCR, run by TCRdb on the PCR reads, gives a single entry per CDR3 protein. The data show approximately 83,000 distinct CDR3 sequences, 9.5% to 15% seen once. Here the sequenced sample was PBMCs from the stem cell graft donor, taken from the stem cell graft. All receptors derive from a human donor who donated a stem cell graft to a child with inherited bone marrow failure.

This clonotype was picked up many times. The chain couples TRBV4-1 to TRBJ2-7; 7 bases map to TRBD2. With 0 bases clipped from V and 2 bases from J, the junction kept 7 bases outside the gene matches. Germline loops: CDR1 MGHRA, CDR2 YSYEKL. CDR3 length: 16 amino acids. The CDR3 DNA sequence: TGCGCCAGCAGCCAAGATCGCGGGGGACTGGCCTACGAGCAGTACTTC. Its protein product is CASSQDRGGLAYEQYF.

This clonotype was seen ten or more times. DNA for the CDR3: TGTGCCAGCAGCTCAACCCTAGCGGGGGGGCTAAGCACCGGGGAGCTGTTTTTT. This translates into CASSSTLAGGLSTGELFF. The rearrangement uses TRBV7-3 and TRBJ2-2; TRBD2 agrees at 12 bases. The V gene end was trimmed by 4 bases and the J gene end by 4 bases; junction bases not matched to a gene: 10. In germline, CDR1 is SGHTA, CDR2 FQGTGA. CDR3 size: 18 residues.

The chain's CDR3 is CATSDPPDLNEQFF. The DNA of the CDR3 is TGTGCCACCAGTGATCCCCCAGATCTCAATGAGCAGTTCTTC. The chain links TRBV24-1 to TRBJ2-1; D uncertain. This CDR3 region has 14 residues. CDR1 KGHDR and CDR2 SFDVKD come from the germline V gene. Trimming left V 3 bases short and J 6 bases short, with 11 bases between.

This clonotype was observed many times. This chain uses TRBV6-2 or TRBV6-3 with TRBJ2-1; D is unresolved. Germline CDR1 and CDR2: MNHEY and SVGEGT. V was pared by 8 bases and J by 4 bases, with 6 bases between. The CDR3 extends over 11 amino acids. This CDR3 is CASQQYNEQFF. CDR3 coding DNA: TGTGCCAGCCAACAGTACAATGAGCAGTTCTTC.

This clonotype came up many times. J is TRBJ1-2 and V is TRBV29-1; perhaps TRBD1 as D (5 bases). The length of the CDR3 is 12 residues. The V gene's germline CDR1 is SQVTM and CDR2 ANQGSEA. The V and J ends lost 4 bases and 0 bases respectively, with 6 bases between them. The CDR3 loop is CSVATANYGYTF. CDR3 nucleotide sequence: TGCAGCGTTGCGACAGCTAACTATGGCTACACCTTC.

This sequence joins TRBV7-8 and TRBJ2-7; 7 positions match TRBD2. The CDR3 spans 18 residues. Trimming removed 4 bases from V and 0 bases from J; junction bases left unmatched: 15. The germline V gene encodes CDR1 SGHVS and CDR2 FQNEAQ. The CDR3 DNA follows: TGTGCCAGCAGCTCATTGCGTACCCGGCGGGAGCACTCCTACGAGCAGTACTTC. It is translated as CASSSLRTRREHSYEQYF.

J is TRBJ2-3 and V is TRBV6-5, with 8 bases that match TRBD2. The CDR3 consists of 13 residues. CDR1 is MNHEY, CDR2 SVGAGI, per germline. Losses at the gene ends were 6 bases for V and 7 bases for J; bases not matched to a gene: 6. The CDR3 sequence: CASRPLAANTQYF. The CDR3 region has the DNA TGTGCCAGCAGGCCACTAGCGGCTAATACGCAGTATTTT.

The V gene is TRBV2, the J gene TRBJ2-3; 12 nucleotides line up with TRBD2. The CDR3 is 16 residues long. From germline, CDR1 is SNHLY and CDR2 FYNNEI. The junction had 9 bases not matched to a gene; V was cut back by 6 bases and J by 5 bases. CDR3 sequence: CASSPGLAGPLDTQYF. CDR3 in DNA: TGTGCCAGCAGCCCCGGACTAGCGGGGCCCCTAGATACGCAGTATTTT.

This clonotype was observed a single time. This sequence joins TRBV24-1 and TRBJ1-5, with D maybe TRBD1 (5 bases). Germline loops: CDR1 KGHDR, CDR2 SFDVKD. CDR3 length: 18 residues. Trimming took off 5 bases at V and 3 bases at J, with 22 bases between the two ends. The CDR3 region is CATSVLRDRLPLNQPQHF. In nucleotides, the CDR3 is TGTGCCACCAGTGTCCTCCGGGACCGACTACCCCTCAATCAGCCCCAGCATTTT.

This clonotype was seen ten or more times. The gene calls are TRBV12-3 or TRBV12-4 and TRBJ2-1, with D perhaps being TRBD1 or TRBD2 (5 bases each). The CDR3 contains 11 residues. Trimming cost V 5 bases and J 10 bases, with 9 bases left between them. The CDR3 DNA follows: TGTGCCAGCAGTCAAGGGACCGAGCAGTTCTTC. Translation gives CASSQGTEQFF.

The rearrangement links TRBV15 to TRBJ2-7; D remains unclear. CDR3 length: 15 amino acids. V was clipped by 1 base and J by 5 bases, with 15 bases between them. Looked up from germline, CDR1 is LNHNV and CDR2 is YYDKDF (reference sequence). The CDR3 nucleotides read TGTGCCACCAGCAGAGCTACCACGGACGTCGACGAGCAGTACTTC. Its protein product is CATSRATTDVDEQYF.

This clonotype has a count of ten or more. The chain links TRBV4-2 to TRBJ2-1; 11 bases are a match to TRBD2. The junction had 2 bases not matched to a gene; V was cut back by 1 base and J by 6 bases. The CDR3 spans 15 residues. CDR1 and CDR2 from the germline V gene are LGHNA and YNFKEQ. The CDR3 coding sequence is TGTGCCAGCAGCCAAGTAGCGGGAGGGCGCAATGAGCAGTTCTTC. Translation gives CASSQVAGGRNEQFF.

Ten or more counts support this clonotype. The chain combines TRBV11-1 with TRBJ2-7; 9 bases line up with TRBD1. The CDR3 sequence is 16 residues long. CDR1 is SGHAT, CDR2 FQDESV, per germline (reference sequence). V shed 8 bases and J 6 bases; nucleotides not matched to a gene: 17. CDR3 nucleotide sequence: TGTGCCAGCCCCTTCCCGAGGGGACAGGGACTCGTCGAGCAGTACTTC. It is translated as CASPFPRGQGLVEQYF.

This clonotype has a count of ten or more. CDR3 sequence: CASSFGQVGDTQYF. Here the CDR3 DNA reads TGTGCCAGCAGCTTCGGACAGGTCGGTGATACGCAGTATTTT. The chain employs TRBV11-3 and TRBJ2-3; 7 nucleotides line up with TRBD1. CDR1 and CDR2 (germline): SGHNT, YENEEA. The CDR3 totals 14 residues. V shed 3 bases and J 6 bases; nucleotides not matched to a gene: 6.

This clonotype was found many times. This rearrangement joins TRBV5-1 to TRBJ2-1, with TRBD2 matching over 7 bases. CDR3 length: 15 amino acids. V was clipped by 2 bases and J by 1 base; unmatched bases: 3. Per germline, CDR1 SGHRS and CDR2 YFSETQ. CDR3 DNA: TGCGCCAGCAGCTTACCGGGAGGTTCCTACAATGAGCAGTTCTTC. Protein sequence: CASSLPGGSYNEQFF. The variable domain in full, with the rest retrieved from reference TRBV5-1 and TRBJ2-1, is KAGVTQTPRYLIKTRGQQVTLSCSPISGHRSVSWYQQTPGQGLQFLFEYFSETQRNKGNFPGRFSGRQFSNSRSEMNVSTLELGDSALYLCASSLPGGSYNEQFFGPGTRLTVL.

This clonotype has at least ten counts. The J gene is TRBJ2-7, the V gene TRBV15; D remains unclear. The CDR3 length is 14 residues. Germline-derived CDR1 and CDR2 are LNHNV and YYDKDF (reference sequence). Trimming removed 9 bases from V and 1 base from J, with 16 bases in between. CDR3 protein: CATSGRSMSYEQYF. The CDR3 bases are TGTGCCACTTCGGGCCGTTCGATGTCCTACGAGCAGTACTTC.

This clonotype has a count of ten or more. DNA for the CDR3: TGCAGTGCTAGCGGGCAGGCTCCCTACGAGCAGTACTTC. Amino acids: CSASGQAPYEQYF. The chain combines TRBV20-1 with TRBJ2-7; D is unresolved. Trimming stripped 3 bases from V and 2 bases from J, with 11 bases between. Germline values: CDR1 DFQATT, CDR2 SNEGSKA (reference sequence). The CDR3 contains 13 residues.

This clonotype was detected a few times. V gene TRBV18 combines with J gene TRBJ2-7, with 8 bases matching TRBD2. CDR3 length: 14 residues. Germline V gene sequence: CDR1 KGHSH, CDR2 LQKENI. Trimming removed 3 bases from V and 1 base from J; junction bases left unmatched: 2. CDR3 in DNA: TGTGCCAGCTCACCGGGACTAGGGTCCTACGAGCAGTACTTC. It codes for CASSPGLGSYEQYF.

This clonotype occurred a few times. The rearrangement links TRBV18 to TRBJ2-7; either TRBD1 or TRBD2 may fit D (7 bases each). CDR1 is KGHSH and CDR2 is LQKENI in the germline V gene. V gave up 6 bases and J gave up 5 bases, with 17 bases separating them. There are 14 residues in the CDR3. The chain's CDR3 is CASSANRGGDEQYF. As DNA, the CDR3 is TGTGCCAGCTCCGCGAACAGGGGAGGGGACGAGCAGTACTTC.

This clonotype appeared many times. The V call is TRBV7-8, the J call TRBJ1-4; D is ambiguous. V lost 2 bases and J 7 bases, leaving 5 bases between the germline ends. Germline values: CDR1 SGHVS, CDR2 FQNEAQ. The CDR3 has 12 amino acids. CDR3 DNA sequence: TGTGCCAGCAGCTTACCTAGTGAAAAACTGTTTTTT. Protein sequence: CASSLPSEKLFF.

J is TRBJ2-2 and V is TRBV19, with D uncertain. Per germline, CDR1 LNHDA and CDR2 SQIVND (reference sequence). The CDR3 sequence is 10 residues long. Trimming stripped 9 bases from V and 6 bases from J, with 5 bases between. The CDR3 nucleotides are TGTGCCAGCACCGCCGGGGAGCTGTTTTTT. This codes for CASTAGELFF. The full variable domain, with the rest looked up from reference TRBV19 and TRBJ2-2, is DGGITQSPKYLFRKEGQNVTLSCEQNLNHDAMYWYRQDPGQGLRLIYYSQIVNDFQKGDIAEGYSVSREKKESFPLTVTSAQKNPTAFYLCASTAGELFFGEGSRLTVL.

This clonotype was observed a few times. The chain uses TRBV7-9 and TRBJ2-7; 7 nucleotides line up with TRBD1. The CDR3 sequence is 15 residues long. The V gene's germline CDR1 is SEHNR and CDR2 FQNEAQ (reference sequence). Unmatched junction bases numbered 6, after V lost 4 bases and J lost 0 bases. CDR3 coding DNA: TGTGCCAGCAGCTCGGACAGGCTCAGCTCCTACGAGCAGTACTTC. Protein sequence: CASSSDRLSSYEQYF.

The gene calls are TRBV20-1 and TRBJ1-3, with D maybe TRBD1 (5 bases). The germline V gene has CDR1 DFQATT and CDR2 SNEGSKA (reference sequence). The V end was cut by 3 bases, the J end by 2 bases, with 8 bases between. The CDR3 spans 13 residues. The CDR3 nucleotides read TGCAGTGCTAGTGAGGGGACTGGAAACACCATATATTTT. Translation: CSASEGTGNTIYF.

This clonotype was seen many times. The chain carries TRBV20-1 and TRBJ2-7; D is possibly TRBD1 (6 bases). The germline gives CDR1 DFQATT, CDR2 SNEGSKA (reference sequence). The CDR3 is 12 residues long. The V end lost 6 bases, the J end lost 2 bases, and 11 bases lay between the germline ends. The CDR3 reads CSATDRAYEQYF. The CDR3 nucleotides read TGCAGTGCCACGGACAGAGCCTACGAGCAGTACTTC.

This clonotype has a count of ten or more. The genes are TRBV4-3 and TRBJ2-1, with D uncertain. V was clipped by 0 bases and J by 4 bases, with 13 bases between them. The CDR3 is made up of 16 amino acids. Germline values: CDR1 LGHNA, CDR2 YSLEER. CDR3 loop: CASSQETLRWYNEQFF. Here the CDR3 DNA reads TGCGCCAGCAGCCAAGAAACCCTAAGGTGGTACAATGAGCAGTTCTTC.

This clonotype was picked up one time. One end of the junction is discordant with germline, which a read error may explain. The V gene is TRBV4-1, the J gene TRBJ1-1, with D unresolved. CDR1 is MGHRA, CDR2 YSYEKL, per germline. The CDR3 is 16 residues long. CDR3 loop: CASSQGFGSMNTAAFF. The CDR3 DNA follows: TGCGCCAGCAGCCAAGGTTTCGGTAGTATGAACACTGCAGCTTTCTTT.